This is a list of T cell receptor beta chains from one sample in a study of Graves' ophthalmopathy and Graves' hyperthyroidism. One entry per CDR3 protein results from TCRdb running MiXCR on the multiplex PCR reads. In the table there are some 210,000 distinct CDR3 sequences, about 32% of which are singletons. Sequencing was carried out using peripheral blood. The receptor source for this set is a man aged 50 or older with Graves' ophthalmopathy. Both conserved end residues are part of each CDR3. The D gene is left open where the match is weak. For some rows the clone size is stated as once, few or many, or as a class when expanded; others skip it.

j_call d_call clone_size v_call cdr3_nt cdr3_aa
TRBJ2-5 - many TRBV12-3/TRBV12-4 TGTGCCAGCAGTGGCGAACAAGGAGCTAGCCCGAGCGGGGAGACCCAGTACTTC CASSGEQGASPSGETQYF
TRBJ2-2 - - TRBV19 TGTGCCAGTAGTATAGGATCCGGGACTCGGACCGGGGAGCTGTTTTTT CASSIGSGTRTGELFF
TRBJ2-3 TRBD2 many TRBV12-3/TRBV12-4 TGTGCCAGCAGTCCAGGACTAGTGACAGATACGCAGTATTTT CASSPGLVTDTQYF
TRBJ1-2 - many TRBV28 TGTGCCAGCAGGAGAGACAGTAACTATGGCTACACCTTC CASRRDSNYGYTF
TRBJ2-7 TRBD2 - TRBV11-2 TGTGCCAGCAGAGGTAACAGCGGGGGAGTACCCTACGAGCAGTACTTC CASRGNSGGVPYEQYF
TRBJ2-5 TRBD2 - TRBV19 TGTGCCAGTAGTAGCGGGACTAGCGGAGGGGAGACCCAGTACTTC CASSSGTSGGETQYF
TRBJ2-7 TRBD2 - TRBV5-1 TGCGCCAGCAGCCCCCTGACTAGCGGGAGGGCCTTCGACGAGCAGTACTTC CASSPLTSGRAFDEQYF
TRBJ2-5 - many TRBV29-1 TGCAGCGTTGAAGCCCCGGGTAGTCTCGAAGAGACCCAGTACTTC CSVEAPGSLEETQYF
TRBJ2-6 - once TRBV12-3/TRBV12-4 TGTGCCAGCAGTTGGGGTCAAGCGGTTGCCGGGGCCAACGTCCTGACTTTC CASSWGQAVAGANVLTF
TRBJ2-5 TRBD2 many TRBV5-1 TGCGCCAGCAGCTTGGAACTAGCGGGACCACAAGAGACCCAGTACTTC CASSLELAGPQETQYF
TRBJ2-5 - - TRBV6-1 TGTGCCAGCAGTGCCTCATTTGAGACCCAGTACTTC CASSASFETQYF
TRBJ2-5 TRBD2 many TRBV7-8 TGTGCCAGCAGCTTAGTAATGACTAGCAGAGGAACCCAGTACTTC CASSLVMTSRGTQYF
TRBJ2-7 - many TRBV6-2/TRBV6-3 TGTGCCAGCAGTTACGGCGAATTAAGCTCCTACGAGCAGTACTTC CASSYGELSSYEQYF
TRBJ1-2 - - TRBV6-5 TGTGCCAGCAGTTACAGTGCCGAACTAAACTATGGCTACACCTTC CASSYSAELNYGYTF
TRBJ1-1 - many TRBV5-1 TGCGCCAGCAGCTCCCGGGAGGACCCTGAAGCTTTCTTT CASSSREDPEAFF
TRBJ2-5 - few TRBV2 TGTGCCAGCAGTGATTTGTCCGAGACCCAGTACTTC CASSDLSETQYF